Listed below are T cell receptor beta chains from one sample, sequenced in a study of monozygotic twins with cystic fibrosis. Generated by immunoSEQ multiplex PCR, the TCRdb table keeps only in-frame clones and is missing some. The data show approximately 36,000 clones, around 90% seen once. Sequencing input: blood. Receptors originate from a boy aged 2 to 9 with cystic fibrosis. The conserved cysteine and the conserved F or W are not part of the CDR3 here.

V,J,CDR3
TRBV27,TRBJ2-6,ASSSTGSGANVLT
TRBV7-8,TRBJ2-6,ASSYPRGQGPLSSGANVLT
TRBV19,TRBJ2-3,ASSIPRTEDTQY
TRBV11-2,TRBJ1-5,ASSLIGDQPQH
TRBV19,TRBJ1-2,ASSWVSYGYT
TRBV15,TRBJ2-3,ATSRDRGLAVSGDTQY
TRBV11-3,TRBJ2-7,ASSSFIGVGVREQY
TRBV6-5,TRBJ2-1,ASSSGLLPNEQF
TRBV6-5,TRBJ1-5,AREGQAKNQPQH
TRBV9,TRBJ1-2,ASSVSRDRAHGYT
TRBV2,TRBJ1-2,ASSQYPYGYT
TRBV6-5,TRBJ1-3,ASSYPPGNTIY
TRBV18,TRBJ1-1,ASSPSWSGTGATEAF
TRBV18,TRBJ1-3,ASSQTGGSGNTIY
TRBV7-9,TRBJ1-4,ASSRQGFHNEKLF
TRBV6-5,TRBJ1-1,ASSYRTGGLGTEAF
TRBV5-5,TRBJ1-2,ASSFGTAYGYT
TRBV9,TRBJ2-1,ASSDRESGYNEQF
TRBV19,TRBJ1-2,ASSIAPRDYGYT
TRBV9,TRBJ1-4,ASSGRDRVDEKLF
TRBV5-8,TRBJ1-5,ASSLSANQPQH
TRBV10-3,TRBJ2-7,AINGGQGAYEQY
TRBV6-5,TRBJ1-3,ASSVGDSGNTIY
TRBV4-3,TRBJ1-5,ASSQDWTGYNQPQH
TRBV5-1,TRBJ2-2,ASSLGLPTGELF
TRBV6-5,TRBJ2-3,ASTGHPTDTQY
TRBV11-3,TRBJ1-5,ASSQDRGSQPQH
TRBV7-2,TRBJ1-1,ASSFNRRPAEAF
TRBV5-6,TRBJ1-5,ASSLAAGREGSNQPQH
TRBV4-2,TRBJ1-6,ASSQLVDSYNSPLH
TRBV6-1,TRBJ2-7,ASSEFQRTSSDEQY
TRBV5-1,TRBJ1-2,ASSLSSRYNYGYT